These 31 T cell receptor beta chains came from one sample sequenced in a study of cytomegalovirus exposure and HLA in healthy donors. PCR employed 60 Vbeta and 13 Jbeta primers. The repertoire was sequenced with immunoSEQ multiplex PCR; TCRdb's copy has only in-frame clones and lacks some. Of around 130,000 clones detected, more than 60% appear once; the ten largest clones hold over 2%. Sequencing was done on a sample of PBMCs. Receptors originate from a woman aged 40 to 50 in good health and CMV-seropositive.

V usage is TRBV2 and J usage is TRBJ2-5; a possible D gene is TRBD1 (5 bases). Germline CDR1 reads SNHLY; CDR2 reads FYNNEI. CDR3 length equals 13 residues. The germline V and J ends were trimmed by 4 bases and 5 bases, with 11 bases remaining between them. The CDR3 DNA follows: TGTGCCAGCAGTGGACAGCTTGAGGAGACCCAGTACTTC. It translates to CASSGQLEETQYF.

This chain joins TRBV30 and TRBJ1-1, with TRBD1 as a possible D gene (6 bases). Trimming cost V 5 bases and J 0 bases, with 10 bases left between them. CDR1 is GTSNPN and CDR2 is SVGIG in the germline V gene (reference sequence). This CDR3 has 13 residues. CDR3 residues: CAWADSMNTEAFF. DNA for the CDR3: TGTGCCTGGGCGGACAGTATGAACACTGAAGCTTTCTTT.

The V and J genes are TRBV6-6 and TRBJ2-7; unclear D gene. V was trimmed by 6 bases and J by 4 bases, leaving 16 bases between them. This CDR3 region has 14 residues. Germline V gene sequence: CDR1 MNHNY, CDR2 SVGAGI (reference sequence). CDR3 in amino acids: CASRTGQIPYEQYF. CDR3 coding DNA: TGTGCCAGCAGGACGGGTCAGATCCCTTACGAGCAGTACTTC.

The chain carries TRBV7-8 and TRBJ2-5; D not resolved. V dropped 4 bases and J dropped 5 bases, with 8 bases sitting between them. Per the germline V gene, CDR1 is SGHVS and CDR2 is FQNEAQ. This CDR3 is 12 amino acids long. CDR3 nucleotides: TGTGCCAGCAGCTCGAGAGTGGAGACCCAGTACTTC. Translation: CASSSRVETQYF.

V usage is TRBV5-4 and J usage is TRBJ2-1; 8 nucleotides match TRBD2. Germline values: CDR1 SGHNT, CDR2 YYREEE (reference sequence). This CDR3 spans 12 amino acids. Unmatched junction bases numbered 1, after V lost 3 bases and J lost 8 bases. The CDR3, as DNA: TGTGCCAGCAGCTCGACTAGCGATGAGCAGTTCTTC. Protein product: CASSSTSDEQFF.

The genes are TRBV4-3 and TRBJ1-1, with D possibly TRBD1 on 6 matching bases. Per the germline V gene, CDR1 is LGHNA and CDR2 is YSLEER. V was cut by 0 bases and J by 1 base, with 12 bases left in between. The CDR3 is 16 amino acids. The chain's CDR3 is CASSQDAAQGNTEAFF. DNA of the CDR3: TGCGCCAGCAGCCAAGACGCGGCACAGGGGAACACTGAAGCTTTCTTT.

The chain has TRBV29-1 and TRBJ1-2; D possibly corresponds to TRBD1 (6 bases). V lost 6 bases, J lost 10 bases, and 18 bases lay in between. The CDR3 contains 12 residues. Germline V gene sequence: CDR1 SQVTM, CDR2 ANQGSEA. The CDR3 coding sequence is TGCAGCGTGACGGACAGCACCCGGATCTACACCTTC. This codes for CSVTDSTRIYTF. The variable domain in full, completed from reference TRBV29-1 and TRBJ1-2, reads SAVISQKPSRDICQRGTSLTIQCQVDSQVTMMFWYRQQPGQSLTLIATANQGSEATYESGFVIDKFPISRPNLTFSTLTVSNMSPEDSSIYLCSVTDSTRIYTFGSGTRLTVV.

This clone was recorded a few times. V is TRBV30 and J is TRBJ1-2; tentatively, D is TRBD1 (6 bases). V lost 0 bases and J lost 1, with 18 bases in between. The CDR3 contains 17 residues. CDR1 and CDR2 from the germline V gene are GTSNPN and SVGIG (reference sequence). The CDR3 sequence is CAWSVKGAGALNYGYTF. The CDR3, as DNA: TGTGCCTGGAGTGTAAAGGGCGCAGGGGCCCTTAACTATGGCTACACCTTC.

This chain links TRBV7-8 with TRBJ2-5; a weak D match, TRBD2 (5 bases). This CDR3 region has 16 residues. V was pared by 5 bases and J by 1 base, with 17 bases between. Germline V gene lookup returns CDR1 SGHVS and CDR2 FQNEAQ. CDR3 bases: TGTGCCAGCAGCCTCCCTGCGTCGAGGGTCCAAGAGACCCAGTACTTC. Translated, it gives CASSLPASRVQETQYF.

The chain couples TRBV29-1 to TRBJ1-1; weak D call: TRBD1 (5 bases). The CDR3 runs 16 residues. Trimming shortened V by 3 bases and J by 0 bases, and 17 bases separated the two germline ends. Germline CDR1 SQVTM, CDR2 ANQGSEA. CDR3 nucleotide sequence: TGCAGCGTTGATGACGGACAAGGATTCCTGAACACTGAAGCTTTCTTT. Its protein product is CSVDDGQGFLNTEAFF. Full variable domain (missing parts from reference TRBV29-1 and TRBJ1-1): SAVISQKPSRDICQRGTSLTIQCQVDSQVTMMFWYRQQPGQSLTLIATANQGSEATYESGFVIDKFPISRPNLTFSTLTVSNMSPEDSSIYLCSVDDGQGFLNTEAFFGQGTRLTVV.

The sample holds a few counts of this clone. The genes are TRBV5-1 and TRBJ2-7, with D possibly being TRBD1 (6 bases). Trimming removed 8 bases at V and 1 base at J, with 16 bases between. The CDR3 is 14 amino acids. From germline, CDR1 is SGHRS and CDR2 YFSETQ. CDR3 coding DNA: TGCGCCAGTCGACGACAGGATTCATCCTACGAGCAGTACTTC. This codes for CASRRQDSSYEQYF.

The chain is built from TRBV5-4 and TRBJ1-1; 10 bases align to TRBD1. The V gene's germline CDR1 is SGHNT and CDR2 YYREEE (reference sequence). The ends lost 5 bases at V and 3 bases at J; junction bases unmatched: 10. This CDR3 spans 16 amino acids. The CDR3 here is CASRSGTGVRHTEAFF. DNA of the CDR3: TGTGCCAGCAGGTCCGGGACAGGGGTTAGGCACACTGAAGCTTTCTTT.

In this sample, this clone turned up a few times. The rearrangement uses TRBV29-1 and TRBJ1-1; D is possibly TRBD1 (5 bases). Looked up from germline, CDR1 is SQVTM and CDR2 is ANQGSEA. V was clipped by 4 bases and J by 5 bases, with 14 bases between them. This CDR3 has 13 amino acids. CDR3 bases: TGCAGCGTTGGGCAGGGTGAAGCAACTGAAGCTTTCTTT. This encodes CSVGQGEATEAFF.

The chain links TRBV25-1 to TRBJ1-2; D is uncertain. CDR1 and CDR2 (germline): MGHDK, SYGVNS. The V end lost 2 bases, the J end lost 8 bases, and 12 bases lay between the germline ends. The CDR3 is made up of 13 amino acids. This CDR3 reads CASSEGEFFGYTF. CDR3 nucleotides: TGTGCCAGCAGTGAAGGGGAGTTTTTCGGCTACACCTTC.

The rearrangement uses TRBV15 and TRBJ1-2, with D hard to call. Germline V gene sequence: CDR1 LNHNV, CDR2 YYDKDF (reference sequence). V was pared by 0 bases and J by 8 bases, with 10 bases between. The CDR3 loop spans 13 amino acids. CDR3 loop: CATSRDDARGYTF. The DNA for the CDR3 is TGTGCCACCAGCAGAGATGACGCCAGGGGCTACACCTTC.

The DNA for the CDR3 is TGTGCCAGCAGCCACTCTCGGGAGGGGGGCACCGGGGAGCTGTTTTTT. Residues: CASSHSREGGTGELFF. The V call is TRBV7-2, the J call TRBJ2-2; 8 nucleotides align to TRBD2. The CDR3 is 16 residues long. CDR1 and CDR2 from the germline V gene are SGHTA and FQGNSA. With V trimmed by 5 bases and J by 4 bases, 9 bases remained unmatched.

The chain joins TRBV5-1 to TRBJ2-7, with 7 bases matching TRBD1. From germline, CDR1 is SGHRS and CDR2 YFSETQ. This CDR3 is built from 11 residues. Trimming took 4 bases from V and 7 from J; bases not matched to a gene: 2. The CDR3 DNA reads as TGCGCCAGCAGCCCGGACAGGGAGCAGTACTTC. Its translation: CASSPDREQYF.

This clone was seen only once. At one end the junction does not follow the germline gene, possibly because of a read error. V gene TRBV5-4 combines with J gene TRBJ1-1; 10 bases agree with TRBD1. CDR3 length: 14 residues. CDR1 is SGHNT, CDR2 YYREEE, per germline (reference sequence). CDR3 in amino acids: CTSSELTGGFGAFF. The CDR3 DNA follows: TGTACCAGCAGCGAATTGACAGGGGGCTTTGGAGCTTTCTTT.

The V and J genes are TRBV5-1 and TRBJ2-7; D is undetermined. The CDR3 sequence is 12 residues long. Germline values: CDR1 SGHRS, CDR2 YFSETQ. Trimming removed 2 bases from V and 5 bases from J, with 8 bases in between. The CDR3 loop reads CASSLGVNEQYF. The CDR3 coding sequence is TGCGCCAGCAGCTTAGGAGTGAACGAGCAGTACTTC.

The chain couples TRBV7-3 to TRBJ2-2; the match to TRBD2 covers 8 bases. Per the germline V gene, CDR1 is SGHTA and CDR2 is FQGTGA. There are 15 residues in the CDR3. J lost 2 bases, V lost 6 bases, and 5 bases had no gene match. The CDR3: CASSFTSGNTGELFF. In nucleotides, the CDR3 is TGTGCCAGCAGTTTTACTAGCGGCAACACCGGGGAGCTGTTTTTT.

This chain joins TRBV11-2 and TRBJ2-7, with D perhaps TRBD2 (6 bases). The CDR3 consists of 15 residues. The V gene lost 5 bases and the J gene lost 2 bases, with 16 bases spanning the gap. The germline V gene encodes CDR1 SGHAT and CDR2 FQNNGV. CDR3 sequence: CASSPQPGSAYEQYF. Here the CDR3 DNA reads TGTGCCAGCAGCCCCCAGCCCGGGAGTGCCTACGAGCAGTACTTC.

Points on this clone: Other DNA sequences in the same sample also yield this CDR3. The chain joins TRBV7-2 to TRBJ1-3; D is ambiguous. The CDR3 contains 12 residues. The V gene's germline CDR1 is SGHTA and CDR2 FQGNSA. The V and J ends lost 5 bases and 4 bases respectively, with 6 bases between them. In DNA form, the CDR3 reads TGTGCCAGCAGCCTTCAGGGAAACACCATATATTTT. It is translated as CASSLQGNTIYF.

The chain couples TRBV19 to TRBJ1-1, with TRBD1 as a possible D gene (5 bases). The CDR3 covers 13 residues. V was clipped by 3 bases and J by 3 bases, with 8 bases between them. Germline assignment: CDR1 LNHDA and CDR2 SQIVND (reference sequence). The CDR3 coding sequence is TGTGCCAGTAGTATGGGGGGGGACACTGAAGCTTTCTTT. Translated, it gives CASSMGGDTEAFF.

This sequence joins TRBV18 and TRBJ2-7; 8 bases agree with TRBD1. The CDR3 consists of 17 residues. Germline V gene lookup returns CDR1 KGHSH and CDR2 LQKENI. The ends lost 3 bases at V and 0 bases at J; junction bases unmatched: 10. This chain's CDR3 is CASSPPGQEDNSYEQYF. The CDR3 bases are TGTGCCAGCTCACCTCCGGGACAGGAGGATAACTCCTACGAGCAGTACTTC.

This CDR3 reads CASSMGTSGNYNEQFF. Here the CDR3 DNA reads TGTGCCAGCAGCATGGGGACTAGCGGTAATTACAATGAGCAGTTCTTC. V gene TRBV9 combines with J gene TRBJ2-1, with TRBD2 identical over 11 bases. The CDR3 totals 16 residues. Germline V gene data show CDR1 as SGDLS and CDR2 as YYNGEE. The V and J ends lost 4 bases and 4 bases, in that order; junction bases with no gene match: 7. The full variable domain, in which reference TRBV9 and TRBJ2-1 provide the parts outside the CDR3, is DSGVTQTPKHLITATGQRVTLRCSPRSGDLSVYWYQQSLDQGLQFLIQYYNGEERAKGNILERFSAQQFPDLHSELNLSSLELGDSALYFCASSMGTSGNYNEQFFGPGTRLTVL.

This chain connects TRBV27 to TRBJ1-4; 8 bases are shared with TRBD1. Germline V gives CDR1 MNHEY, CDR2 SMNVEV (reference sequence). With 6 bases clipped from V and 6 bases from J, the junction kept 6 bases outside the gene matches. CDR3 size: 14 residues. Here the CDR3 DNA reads TGTGCCAGCAGGCCGACAGGGGAGGATGAAAAACTGTTTTTT. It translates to CASRPTGEDEKLFF.

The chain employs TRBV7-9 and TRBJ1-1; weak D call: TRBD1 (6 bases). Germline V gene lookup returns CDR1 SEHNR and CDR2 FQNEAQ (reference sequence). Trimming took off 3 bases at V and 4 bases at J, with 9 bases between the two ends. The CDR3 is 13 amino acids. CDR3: CASSFQGSTEAFF. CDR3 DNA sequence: TGTGCCAGCAGCTTTCAGGGGAGCACTGAAGCTTTCTTT. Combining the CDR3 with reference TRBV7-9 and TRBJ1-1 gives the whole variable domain DTGVSQNPRHKITKRGQNVTFRCDPISEHNRLYWYRQTLGQGPEFLTYFQNEAQLEKSRLLSDRFSAERPKGSFSTLEIQRTEQGDSAMYLCASSFQGSTEAFFGQGTRLTVV.

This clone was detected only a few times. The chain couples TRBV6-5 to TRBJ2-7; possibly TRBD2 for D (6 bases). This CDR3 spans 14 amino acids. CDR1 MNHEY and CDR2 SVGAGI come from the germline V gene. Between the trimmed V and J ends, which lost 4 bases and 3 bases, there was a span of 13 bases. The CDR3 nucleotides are TGTGCCAGCAGTTTGACCTCCGGGAGCTACGAGCAGTACTTC. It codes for CASSLTSGSYEQYF.

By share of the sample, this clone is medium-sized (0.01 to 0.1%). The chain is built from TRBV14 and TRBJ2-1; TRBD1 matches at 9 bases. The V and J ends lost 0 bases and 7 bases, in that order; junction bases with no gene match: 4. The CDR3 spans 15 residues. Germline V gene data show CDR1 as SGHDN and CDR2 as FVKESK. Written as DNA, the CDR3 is TGTGCCAGCAGCCAAGATACAGGGGGCTGGAATGAGCAGTTCTTC. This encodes CASSQDTGGWNEQFF.

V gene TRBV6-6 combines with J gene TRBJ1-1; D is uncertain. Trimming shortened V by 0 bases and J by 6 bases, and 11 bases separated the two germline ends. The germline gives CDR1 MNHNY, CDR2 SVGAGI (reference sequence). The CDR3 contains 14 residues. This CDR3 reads CASSYSAGQPEAFF. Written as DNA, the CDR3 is TGTGCCAGCAGTTACTCGGCGGGCCAGCCTGAAGCTTTCTTT.

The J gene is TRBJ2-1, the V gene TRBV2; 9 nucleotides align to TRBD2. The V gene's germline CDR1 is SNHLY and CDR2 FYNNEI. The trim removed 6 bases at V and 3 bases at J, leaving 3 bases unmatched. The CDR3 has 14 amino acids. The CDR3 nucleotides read TGTGCCAGCAGCAGGACTAGCGTCTACAATGAGCAGTTCTTC. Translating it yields CASSRTSVYNEQFF.